There are a few counts of the clone carrying this T cell receptor beta chain. The sample comes from a study of blood T cells in healthy people across ages. V shed 2 bases and J shed 4 bases, with 11 bases lying between them. CDR1 and CDR2 (germline): MNHNS, SASEGT. The CDR3 is 14 residues long. A J-beta primer mix and a sample-barcoded 5' primer were used in a second PCR of about 7 to 11 cycles. TCRdb recomputed calls from the 5' RACE reads with MiXCR, one row per CDR3 protein. The sample comprises about 2 million distinct CDR3 sequences, less than 50% of which are singletons, and about 2.1% rests with the top ten. The amount of total RNA extracted per sample was at least 5.5 micrograms.

The chain employs TRBV6-1 and TRBJ2-5, with TRBD2 as a possible D gene (7 bases). The TCR sequence derives from a woman in her forties in good health. Material: blood. CDR3 sequence: CASSERGRGETQYF. CDR3 nucleotides: TGTGCCAGCAGTGAAAGGGGGAGGGGAGAGACCCAGTACTTC.